These T cell receptor beta chains were read from a single sample in a study of Graves' ophthalmopathy and Graves' hyperthyroidism. TCRdb recomputed calls from the multiplex PCR reads with MiXCR, one row per CDR3 protein. The sample yields roughly 410,000 distinct CDR3 sequences, 15% seen once. Source material: peripheral blood. These receptor sequences come from a woman aged 18-29 years with stable Graves' hyperthyroidism. CDR3s include the opening cysteine and the closing phenylalanine or tryptophan. The D gene is left open where the match is weak. Clone size is not always given. Where it is, it says once, few, many or a class for expanded clones.

>NA|many|TRBV12-3/TRBV12-4|13|TRBJ1-5
CASSLNCIQPQHF
TGTGCCAGCAGTTTAAATTGTATTCAGCCCCAGCATTTT
>NA|many|TRBV20-1|15|TRBJ2-7
CSALRPLSRALEQYF
TGCAGTGCCCTTCGCCCCCTCTCGAGGGCCCTGGAGCAGTACTTC
>NA|many|TRBV12-5|14|TRBJ2-5
CASGPTGADETQYF
TGTGCTAGTGGTCCCACGGGGGCGGATGAGACCCAGTACTTC
>NA|many|TRBV11-2|13|TRBJ2-5
CASTKDNQETQYF
TGTGCCAGCACTAAAGACAACCAAGAGACCCAGTACTTC
>NA|many|TRBV7-2|16|TRBJ1-5
CASSLAGRHRNQPQHF
TGTGCCAGCAGCTTAGCTGGGCGTCATCGCAATCAGCCCCAGCATTTT
>NA|many|TRBV6-2/TRBV6-3|18|TRBJ1-5
CASSYSITGTPKDQPQHF
TGTGCCAGCAGTTACTCAATAACCGGGACACCCAAAGATCAGCCCCAGCATTTT
>TRBD1|few|TRBV3-1|15|TRBJ2-7
CASSQDEDRGYEQYF
TGTGCCAGCAGCCAAGATGAGGACAGGGGCTACGAGCAGTACTTC
>NA|many|TRBV6-5|11|TRBJ1-1
CASNTGTEAFF
TGTGCCAGCAATACGGGGACTGAAGCTTTCTTT
>TRBD1|many|TRBV12-5|15|TRBJ2-7
CASGLRQGVDYEQYF
TGTGCTAGTGGTTTGAGGCAGGGGGTAGACTACGAGCAGTACTTC
>TRBD1|many|TRBV6-2/TRBV6-3|12|TRBJ1-1
CASTSTRGLAFF
TGTGCCAGCACCTCAACCAGGGGGCTGGCTTTCTTT
>NA|few|TRBV15|14|TRBJ1-1
CVTRNLRGNTEAFF
TGTGTCACCAGAAATTTGCGGGGAAACACTGAAGCTTTCTTT
>NA|many|TRBV12-3/TRBV12-4|15|TRBJ1-2
CASSLLAGAQYGYTF
TGTGCCAGCAGTTTACTCGCAGGGGCGCAGTATGGCTACACCTTC
>TRBD1|many|TRBV24-1|12|TRBJ2-7
CATRTGGREQYF
TGTGCCACCAGAACAGGGGGCAGAGAGCAGTACTTC
>NA|many|TRBV6-1|15|TRBJ1-6
CASSEQGFQYSPLHF
TGTGCCAGCAGCGAACAGGGTTTTCAATATTCACCCCTCCACTTT
>NA|many|TRBV28|14|TRBJ1-5
CASSPGQFDQPQHF
TGTGCCAGCAGTCCGGGACAATTTGATCAGCCCCAGCATTTT
>TRBD1|many|TRBV12-3/TRBV12-4|14|TRBJ1-1
CASKPGQGYTEAFF
TGTGCCAGCAAGCCGGGACAGGGGTACACTGAAGCTTTCTTT
>NA|few|TRBV11-3|14|TRBJ2-2
CASSRVFGAGELFF
TGTGCCAGCAGCCGGGTGTTTGGCGCCGGGGAGCTGTTTTTT
>TRBD1|many|TRBV2|14|TRBJ1-1
CASSEADRETEAFF
TGTGCCAGCAGTGAAGCGGACAGGGAAACTGAAGCTTTCTTT
>TRBD2|NA|TRBV29-1|16|TRBJ2-4
CSVDASGGLAKNIQYF
TGCAGCGTTGATGCTAGCGGGGGTTTAGCCAAAAACATTCAGTACTTC
>NA|many|TRBV20-1|11|TRBJ1-5
CSATSNQPQHF
TGCAGTGCCACTTCCAATCAGCCCCAGCATTTT
>NA|many|TRBV20-1|11|TRBJ1-1
CSATAGTEAFF
TGCAGTGCCACGGCCGGGACTGAAGCTTTCTTT
>NA|many|TRBV19|15|TRBJ2-7
CASSMGVGASYEQYF
TGTGCCAGTAGTATGGGGGTAGGAGCTTCCTACGAGCAGTACTTC
>NA|many|TRBV5-1|17|TRBJ2-2
CASSPDGSLQNTGELFF
TGCGCCAGCAGCCCTGACGGCTCCCTTCAGAACACCGGGGAGCTGTTTTTT
>NA|NA|TRBV7-2|15|TRBJ2-7
CASSPLGGIFYEQYF
TGTGCCAGCAGTCCCTTGGGTGGGATCTTTTACGAGCAGTACTTC
>NA|many|TRBV5-6|14|TRBJ1-5
CASSLASINQPQHF
TGTGCCAGCAGCTTGGCTTCCATTAATCAGCCCCAGCATTTT
>NA|NA|TRBV7-2|15|TRBJ1-6
CASSLPGASYSPLHF
TGTGCCAGCAGCTTACCCGGGGCTTCCTATTCACCCCTCCACTTT
>NA|NA|TRBV6-1|14|TRBJ1-1
CASRDRPGSTEAFF
TGTGCCAGCAGAGACAGGCCGGGGAGCACTGAAGCTTTCTTT
>NA|NA|TRBV9|15|TRBJ2-2
CASSVGAIGLGDLFF
TGTGCCAGCAGCGTAGGGGCTATCGGCCTCGGGGATCTGTTTTTT
>TRBD1|many|TRBV24-1|14|TRBJ1-2
CATSDPGGADGYTF
TGTGCCACCAGTGATCCAGGGGGGGCGGATGGCTACACCTTC
>TRBD1|NA|TRBV6-1|13|TRBJ2-7
CASRDRGNYEQYF
TGTGCCAGCCGGGACAGGGGGAACTACGAGCAGTACTTC
>NA|many|TRBV6-2/TRBV6-3|14|TRBJ2-5
CASSYSRVGKTQYF
TGTGCCAGCAGTTATTCCAGGGTGGGAAAGACCCAGTACTTC